These 7 T cell receptor beta chains were sequenced from one sample in a study of long-term antiretroviral therapy in people with HIV. With survey level as its setting, the immunoSEQ assay was v3.0. Repertoires were generated with immunoSEQ multiplex PCR, while TCRdb's copy carries only in-frame clones and drops some. The data hold some 15,000 clones, with about four fifths observed a single time. The sequencing used unsorted PBMCs, collected about 3.1 years after starting antiretroviral therapy. Every receptor here comes from a middle-aged woman with HIV.

The chain recombines TRBV4-3 with TRBJ1-6, with D tentatively TRBD1 (6 bases). V dropped 0 bases and J dropped 1 base, with 13 bases sitting between them. This CDR3 contains 18 residues. Germline values: CDR1 LGHNA, CDR2 YSLEER. The CDR3 spells CASSQETLQGSYNSPLHF. The CDR3 nucleotides are TGCGCCAGCAGCCAAGAAACACTACAGGGTTCCTATAATTCACCCCTCCACTTT.

The genes are TRBV27 and TRBJ2-7, with 7 bases fitting TRBD1. V lost 5 bases and J lost 5; bases outside the gene matches: 12. Germline CDR1 MNHEY, CDR2 SMNVEV (reference sequence). The CDR3 runs to 15 residues. The CDR3 loop is CASSRIDRVSHEQYF. As DNA, the CDR3 is TGTGCCAGCAGTCGGATCGACAGGGTTTCCCACGAGCAGTACTTC.

This chain uses TRBV5-1 with TRBJ1-1, with 7 bases fitting TRBD1. Germline V lookup: CDR1 SGHRS, CDR2 YFSETQ. V shed 3 bases, J shed 5 bases, and the junction held 1 base outside the gene matches. This CDR3 has 12 residues. As DNA, the CDR3 is TGCGCCAGCAGCTCACAGGGGACTGAAGCTTTCTTT. It encodes CASSSQGTEAFF.

This clone showed up just once. The rearrangement joins TRBV6-6 to TRBJ1-5; TRBD1 is a possible D gene (6 bases). Trimming cost V 7 bases and J 0 bases, with 16 bases left between them. Germline-derived CDR1 and CDR2 are MNHNY and SVGAGI (reference sequence). The CDR3 length is 16 residues. The CDR3: CASMPGQLVSNQPQHF. Written as DNA, the CDR3 is TGTGCCAGCATGCCCGGACAGCTTGTTAGCAATCAGCCCCAGCATTTT.

This chain joins TRBV2 and TRBJ2-7, with D uncertain. The ends were cut back, 3 bases at V and 5 bases at J, with 8 bases in the middle. CDR1 and CDR2 from the germline V gene are SNHLY and FYNNEI. This CDR3 has 12 amino acids. The CDR3, as DNA: TGTGCCAGCAGTGAGTTGGCCCACGAGCAGTACTTC. Protein sequence: CASSELAHEQYF.

The J gene is TRBJ1-5, the V gene TRBV7-9; the match to TRBD1 covers 8 bases. The V and J ends lost 3 bases and 4 bases, in that order; junction bases with no gene match: 2. The CDR3 is 14 amino acids. The V gene's germline CDR1 is SEHNR and CDR2 FQNEAQ (reference sequence). CDR3 loop: CASSFTGGNQPQHF. The DNA for the CDR3 is TGTGCCAGCAGCTTTACAGGGGGTAATCAGCCCCAGCATTTT.

The rearrangement joins TRBV4-3 to TRBJ1-1, with D possibly being TRBD1 (5 bases). Germline V gene data show CDR1 as LGHNA and CDR2 as YSLEER. The CDR3 is 21 residues long. V was cut by 3 bases and J by 4 bases, with 33 bases left in between. The CDR3 is CASSQVASSNPLGKQGTEAFF. CDR3 coding DNA: TGCGCCAGCAGCCAGGTCGCTAGCTCTAACCCTTTGGGAAAGCAGGGCACTGAAGCTTTCTTT.